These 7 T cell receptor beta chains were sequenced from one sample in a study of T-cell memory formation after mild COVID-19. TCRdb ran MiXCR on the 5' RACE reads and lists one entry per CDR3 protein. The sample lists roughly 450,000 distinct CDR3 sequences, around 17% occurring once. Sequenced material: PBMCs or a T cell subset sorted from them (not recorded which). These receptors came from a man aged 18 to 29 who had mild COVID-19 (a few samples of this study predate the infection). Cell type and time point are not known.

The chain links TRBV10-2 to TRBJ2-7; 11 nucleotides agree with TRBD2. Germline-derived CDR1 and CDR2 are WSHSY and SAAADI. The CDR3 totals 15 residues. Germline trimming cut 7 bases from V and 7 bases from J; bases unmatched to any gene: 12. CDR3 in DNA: TGCGCCAGCAACCCGACTAGCGGGGTTATCGGGGAGCAGTACGTC. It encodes CASNPTSGVIGEQYV.

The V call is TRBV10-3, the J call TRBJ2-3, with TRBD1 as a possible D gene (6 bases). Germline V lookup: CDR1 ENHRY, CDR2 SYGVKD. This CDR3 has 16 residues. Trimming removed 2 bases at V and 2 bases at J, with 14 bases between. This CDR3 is CAISEPLQGTTDTQYF. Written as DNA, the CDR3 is TGTGCCATCAGTGAGCCCCTCCAGGGGACCACAGATACGCAGTATTTT.

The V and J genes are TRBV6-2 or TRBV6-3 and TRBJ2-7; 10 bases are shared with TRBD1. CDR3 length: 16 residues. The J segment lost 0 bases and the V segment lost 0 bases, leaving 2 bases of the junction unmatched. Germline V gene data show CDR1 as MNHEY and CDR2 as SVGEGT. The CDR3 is CASSYSRDRGSYEQYV. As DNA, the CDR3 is TGTGCCAGCAGTTACTCCCGGGACAGGGGCTCCTACGAGCAGTACGTC.

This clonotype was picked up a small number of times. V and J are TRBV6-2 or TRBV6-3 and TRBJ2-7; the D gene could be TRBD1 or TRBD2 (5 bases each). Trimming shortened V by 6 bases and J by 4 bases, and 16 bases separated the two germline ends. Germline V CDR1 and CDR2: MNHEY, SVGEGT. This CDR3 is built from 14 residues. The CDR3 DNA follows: TGTGCCAGCAGAATCCGGGACGGGCGGTACGAGCAGTACTTC. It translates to CASRIRDGRYEQYF.

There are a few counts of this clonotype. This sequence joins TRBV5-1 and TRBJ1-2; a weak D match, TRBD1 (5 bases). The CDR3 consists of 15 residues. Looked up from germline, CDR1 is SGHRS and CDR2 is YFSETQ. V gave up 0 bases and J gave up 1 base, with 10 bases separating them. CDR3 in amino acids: CASSLVQGGNYGYTF. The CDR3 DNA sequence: TGCGCCAGCAGCTTGGTTCAGGGCGGTAACTATGGCTACACCTTC.

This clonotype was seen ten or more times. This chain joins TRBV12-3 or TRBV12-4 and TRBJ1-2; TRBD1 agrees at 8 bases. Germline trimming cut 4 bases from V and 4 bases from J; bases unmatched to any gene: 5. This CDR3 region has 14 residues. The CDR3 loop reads CASSYDRGGYGYTF. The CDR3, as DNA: TGTGCCAGCAGTTACGACAGGGGAGGCTATGGCTACACCTTC.

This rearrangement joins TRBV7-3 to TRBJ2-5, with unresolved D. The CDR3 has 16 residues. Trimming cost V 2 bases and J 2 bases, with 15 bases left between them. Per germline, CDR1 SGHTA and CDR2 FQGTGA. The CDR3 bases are TGTGCCAGCAGCTTAGCCCCTCCCACATTGCAAGAGACCCAGTACTTC. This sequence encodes CASSLAPPTLQETQYF.